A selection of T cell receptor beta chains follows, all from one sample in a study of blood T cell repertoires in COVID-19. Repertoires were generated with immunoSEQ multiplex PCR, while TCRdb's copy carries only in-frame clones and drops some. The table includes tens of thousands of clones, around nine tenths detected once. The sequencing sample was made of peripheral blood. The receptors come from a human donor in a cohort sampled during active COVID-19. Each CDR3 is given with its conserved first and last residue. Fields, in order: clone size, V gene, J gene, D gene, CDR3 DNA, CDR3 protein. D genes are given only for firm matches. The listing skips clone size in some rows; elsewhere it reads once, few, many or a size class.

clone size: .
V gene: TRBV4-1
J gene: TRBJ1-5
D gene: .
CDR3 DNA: TGCGCCAGCAGCCAAGTGGAGGGAAGTCAGCCCCAGCATTTT
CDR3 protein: CASSQVEGSQPQHF

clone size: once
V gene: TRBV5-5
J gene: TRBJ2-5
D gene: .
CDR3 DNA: TGTGCCAGCAGCTTGGCAGGACAGCACCAAGAGACCCAGTACTTC
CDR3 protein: CASSLAGQHQETQYF

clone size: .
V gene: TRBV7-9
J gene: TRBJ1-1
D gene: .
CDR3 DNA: TGTGCCAGCAGCCCCGGGGGGACTGAAGCTTTCTTT
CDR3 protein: CASSPGGTEAFF

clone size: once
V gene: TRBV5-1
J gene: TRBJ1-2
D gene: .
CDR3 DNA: TGCGCCAGCAGCCGTGGTGGCGGGGAAAAGGGTGGCTACACCTTC
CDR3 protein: CASSRGGGEKGGYTF

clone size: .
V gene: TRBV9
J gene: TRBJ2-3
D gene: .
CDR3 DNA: TGTGCCAGCAGCGTCGGTTTGGATACGCAGTATTTT
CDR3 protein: CASSVGLDTQYF

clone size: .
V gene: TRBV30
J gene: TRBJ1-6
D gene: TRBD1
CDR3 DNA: TGTGCCTGGACGACAGGGTTTCTTTCACCCCTCCACTTT
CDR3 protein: CAWTTGFLSPLHF

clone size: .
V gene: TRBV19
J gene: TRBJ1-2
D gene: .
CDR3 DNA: TGTGCCAGTACCCCCGGGAGGCTTAACTATGGCTACACCTTC
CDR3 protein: CASTPGRLNYGYTF

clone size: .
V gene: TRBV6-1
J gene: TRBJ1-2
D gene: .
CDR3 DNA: TGTGCCAGCAGTGAACAGGGGAATAACTATGGCTACACCTTC
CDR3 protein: CASSEQGNNYGYTF

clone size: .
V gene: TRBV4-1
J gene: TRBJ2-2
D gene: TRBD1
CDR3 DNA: TGCGCCAGCAGCCAAGAGGGACAGGGTATTCCCGGGGAGCTGTTTTTT
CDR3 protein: CASSQEGQGIPGELFF

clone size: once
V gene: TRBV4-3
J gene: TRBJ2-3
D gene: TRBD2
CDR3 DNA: TGCGCCAGCAGCCAAGATAACTGGGGACTAGCGGGGGCAGATACGCAGTATTTT
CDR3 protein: CASSQDNWGLAGADTQYF

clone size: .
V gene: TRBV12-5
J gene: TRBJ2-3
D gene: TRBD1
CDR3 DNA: TGTGCTAGTGCCCACTCAGGGGGTACGCAGTATTTT
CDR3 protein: CASAHSGGTQYF

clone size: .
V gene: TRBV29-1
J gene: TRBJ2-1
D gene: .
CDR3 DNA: TGCAGCGTTTGGGATCTCAGGGATGAGCAGTTCTTC
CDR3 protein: CSVWDLRDEQFF

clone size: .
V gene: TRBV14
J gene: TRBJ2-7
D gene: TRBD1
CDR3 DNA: TGTGCCAGCAGCCAAATGAGGGGACAGGGGGAGCAGTACTTC
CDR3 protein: CASSQMRGQGEQYF

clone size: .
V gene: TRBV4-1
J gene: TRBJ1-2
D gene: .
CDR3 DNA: TGCGCCAGCAGCCAGGCGGAGACGGACTATGGCTACACCTTC
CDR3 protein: CASSQAETDYGYTF

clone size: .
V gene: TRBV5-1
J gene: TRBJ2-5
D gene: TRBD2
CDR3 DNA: TGCGCCAGCAGCTTGGGGTTAGCGACTAGCGGTGCGAACCAGTACTTC
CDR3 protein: CASSLGLATSGANQYF